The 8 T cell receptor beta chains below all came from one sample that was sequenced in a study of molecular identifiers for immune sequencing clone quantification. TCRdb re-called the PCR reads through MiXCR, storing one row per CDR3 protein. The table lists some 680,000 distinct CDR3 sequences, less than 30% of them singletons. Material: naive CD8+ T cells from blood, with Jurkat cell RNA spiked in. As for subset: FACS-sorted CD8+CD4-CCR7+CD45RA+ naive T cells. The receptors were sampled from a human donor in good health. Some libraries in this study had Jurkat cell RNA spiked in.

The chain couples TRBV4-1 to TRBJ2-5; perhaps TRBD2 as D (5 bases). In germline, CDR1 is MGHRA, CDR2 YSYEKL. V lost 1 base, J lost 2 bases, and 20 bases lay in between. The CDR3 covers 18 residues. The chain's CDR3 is CASSQVAGKAYSQETQYF. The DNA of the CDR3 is TGCGCCAGCAGCCAAGTCGCCGGGAAAGCCTACTCACAAGAGACCCAGTACTTC.

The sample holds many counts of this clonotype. CDR3 protein: CASSHGQGAFEQYF. DNA of the CDR3: TGTGCCAGCAGCCACGGACAGGGGGCGTTCGAGCAGTACTTC. The chain joins TRBV4-2 to TRBJ2-7, with TRBD1 identical over 11 bases. The CDR3 length is 14 residues. Losses at the gene ends were 3 bases for V and 6 bases for J; bases not matched to a gene: 4. The germline V gene encodes CDR1 LGHNA and CDR2 YNFKEQ.

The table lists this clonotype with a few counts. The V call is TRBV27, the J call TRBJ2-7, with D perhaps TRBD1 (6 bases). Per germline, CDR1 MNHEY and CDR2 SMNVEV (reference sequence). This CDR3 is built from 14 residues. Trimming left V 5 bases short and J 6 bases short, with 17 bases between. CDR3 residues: CASSIGTSLSEQYF. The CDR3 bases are TGTGCCAGCAGTATCGGGACAAGCCTAAGCGAGCAGTACTTC.

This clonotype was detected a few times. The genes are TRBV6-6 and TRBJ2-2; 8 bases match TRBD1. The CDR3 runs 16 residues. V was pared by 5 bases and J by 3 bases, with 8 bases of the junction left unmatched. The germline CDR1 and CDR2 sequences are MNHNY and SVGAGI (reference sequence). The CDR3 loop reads CASSSDRGSHTGELFF. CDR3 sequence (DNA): TGTGCCAGCAGTAGCGACAGGGGATCTCACACCGGGGAGCTGTTTTTT.

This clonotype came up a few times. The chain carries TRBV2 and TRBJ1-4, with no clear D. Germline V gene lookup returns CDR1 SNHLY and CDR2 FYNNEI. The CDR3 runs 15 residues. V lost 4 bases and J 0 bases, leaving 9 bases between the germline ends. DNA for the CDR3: TGTGCCAGCAGTGTCTGGCTTGCAACTAATGAAAAACTGTTTTTT. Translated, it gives CASSVWLATNEKLFF.

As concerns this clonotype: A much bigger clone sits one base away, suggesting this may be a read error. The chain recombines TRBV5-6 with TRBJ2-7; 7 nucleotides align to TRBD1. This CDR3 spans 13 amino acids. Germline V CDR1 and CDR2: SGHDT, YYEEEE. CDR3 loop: CASSLVGDSELYF. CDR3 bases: TGTGCCAGCAGCTTGGTAGGGGACAGCGAGCTGTACTTC.

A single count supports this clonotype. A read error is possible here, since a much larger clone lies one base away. The CDR3 loop is CSASSPGQGTLLPSEQYF. DNA of the CDR3: TGCAGTGCTAGCTCGCCGGGACAGGGGACCCTGCTACCCTCCGAGCAGTACTTC. The V gene is TRBV20-1, the J gene TRBJ2-7; 10 bases are a match to TRBD1. Losses at the gene ends were 3 bases for V and 6 bases for J; bases not matched to a gene: 20. CDR3 length equals 18 residues. Germline V lookup: CDR1 DFQATT, CDR2 SNEGSKA (reference sequence).

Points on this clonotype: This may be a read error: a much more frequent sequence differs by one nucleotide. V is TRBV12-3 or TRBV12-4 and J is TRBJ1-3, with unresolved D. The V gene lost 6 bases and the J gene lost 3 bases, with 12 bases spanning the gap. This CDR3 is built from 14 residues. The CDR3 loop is CASSLNYLGNTIYF. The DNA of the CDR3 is TGTGCCAGCAGCCTTAACTACCTTGGAAACACCATATATTTT.